The following is a T cell receptor beta chain sequence with its context. Its antigen is not known. The sample comes from a study of CD8+CD57+ T cells in acquired aplastic anemia. The overall study: The DNA of sorted CD4+ and CD8+ cells averaged roughly 3 ug.

General study results and limits: In common between the patients and the controls were approximately 28 CD8+ CDR3 sequences. Patient and control CD8+ Simpson's diversity was not significantly different.

The template for TCR beta VDJ and CDR3 sequence profiling was genomic DNA. TCRdb itself ran the reads through MiXCR, one entry per CDR3 protein. Here the sample spans 250,000 to 300,000 distinct CDR3 sequences, 56% being singletons. CDR3 length: 15 amino acids. V lost 4 bases, J lost 9 bases, and 18 bases lay in between. CDR1 and CDR2 from the germline V gene are LNHDA and SQIVND (reference sequence). Specimen: sorted CD4+, CD8+, or CD8+CD57+ T cells (not recorded which) from PBMCs. The J gene is TRBJ1-4, the V gene TRBV19, with D tentatively TRBD1 (5 bases). This TCR came from a human donor with severe aplastic anemia or a healthy control (not recorded which). The CDR3 DNA reads as TGTGCCAGTAGTAAGTCCTCTCCCGGGACCCAAAAACTGTTTTTT. Amino acid sequence: CASSKSSPGTQKLFF.